One sample yielded the 21 T cell receptor beta chains listed below, sequenced in a study of cytomegalovirus exposure and HLA in healthy donors. It was with 60 Vbeta and 13 Jbeta primers that the PCR ran. Clones were sequenced by immunoSEQ multiplex PCR, and TCRdb holds only the in-frame ones, with some missing. The top ten hold 1.5% to 2% of the sample, which has about 140,000 clones, roughly 80% seen once. Sample: PBMCs. All receptors come from a female donor in good health and CMV-seronegative.

V is TRBV5-8 and J is TRBJ1-6; no clear D gene. The germline V gene encodes CDR1 SGHTS and CDR2 YDEGEE. Trimming left V 0 bases short and J 7 bases short, with 8 bases between. CDR3 length equals 14 residues. Written as DNA, the CDR3 is TGTGCCAGCAGCTTGGGAGGGTCCAATTCACCCCTCCACTTT. Translation gives CASSLGGSNSPLHF.

V gene TRBV9 combines with J gene TRBJ2-1, with TRBD1 matching 8 bases. CDR1 and CDR2 (germline): SGDLS, YYNGEE. CDR3 length: 18 amino acids. J lost 7 bases, V lost 0 bases, and 15 bases had no gene match. The CDR3 spells CASSVATGERTGINEQFF. The CDR3 coding sequence is TGTGCCAGCAGCGTAGCTACCGGAGAGCGGACAGGGATAAATGAGCAGTTCTTC.

This chain uses TRBV7-9 with TRBJ2-1, with 9 bases lining up with TRBD2. The V segment lost 1 base and the J segment 5 bases; nucleotides outside the gene matches: 9. The germline V gene has CDR1 SEHNR and CDR2 FQNEAQ (reference sequence). The CDR3 has 17 amino acids. The CDR3 nucleotides are TGTGCCAGCAGCTTAGTCGTCGCGGGAGGGCCTAACAATGAGCAGTTCTTC. Protein product: CASSLVVAGGPNNEQFF.

V usage is TRBV7-2 and J usage is TRBJ1-1; unclear D gene. CDR1 is SGHTA, CDR2 FQGNSA, per germline. V was clipped by 2 bases and J by 8 bases, with 6 bases between them. There are 11 residues in the CDR3. CDR3 nucleotide sequence: TGTGCCAGCAGCTTAAGGAGGGAAGCTTTCTTT. Protein product: CASSLRREAFF.

This rearrangement joins TRBV7-3 to TRBJ2-6, with 7 bases lining up with TRBD1. The germline V gene encodes CDR1 SGHTA and CDR2 FQGTGA. The CDR3 is 17 residues long. V lost 2 bases, J lost 2 bases, and 6 bases stayed unmatched. In DNA, the CDR3 is TGTGCCAGCAGCTTACGGACAGGACTCACTGGGGCCAACGTCCTGACTTTC. Translation: CASSLRTGLTGANVLTF.

Only one count was recorded for this clone. The chain recombines TRBV28 with TRBJ1-2; no clear D. The CDR3 runs 14 residues. The germline V gene has CDR1 MDHEN and CDR2 SYDVKM. The V gene lost 3 bases and the J gene lost 0 bases, with 8 bases spanning the gap. The CDR3 sequence is CASSLAGSNYGYTF. In nucleotides, the CDR3 is TGTGCCAGCAGTTTGGCGGGATCTAACTATGGCTACACCTTC.

The gene calls are TRBV7-2 and TRBJ1-4; D call uncertain. Trimming took 5 bases from V and 3 from J, leaving 10 bases between them. Germline loops: CDR1 SGHTA, CDR2 FQGNSA. This CDR3 spans 14 amino acids. DNA of the CDR3: TGTGCCAGCAGCCCGGGGTCGGCTAATGAAAAACTGTTTTTT. It encodes CASSPGSANEKLFF.

This clone was recorded a few times. The rearrangement uses TRBV28 and TRBJ1-2, with 10 positions matching TRBD1. V shed 8 bases and J 8 bases; nucleotides not matched to a gene: 8. Germline V gives CDR1 MDHEN, CDR2 SYDVKM. This CDR3 region has 13 residues. The CDR3 sequence: CASRPRTGGGYTF. CDR3 nucleotide sequence: TGTGCCAGCCGTCCCCGGACAGGGGGGGGCTACACCTTC.

V gene TRBV6-1 combines with J gene TRBJ2-3, with D tentatively TRBD1 (6 bases). The V gene's germline CDR1 is MNHNS and CDR2 SASEGT. The CDR3 has 13 residues. The V end was cut by 8 bases, the J end by 10 bases, with 19 bases between. The CDR3 coding sequence is TGTGCCAGCCCGGGACACGTATCTGGGGCGCAGTATTTT. It yields the protein CASPGHVSGAQYF.

This chain joins TRBV11-3 and TRBJ2-7, with 9 bases identical to TRBD1. This CDR3 is built from 15 residues. Germline V lookup: CDR1 SGHNT, CDR2 YENEEA. J gave up 3 bases and V 4 bases, and 7 bases lay outside the gene matches. The CDR3: CASSSPGTGLYEQYF. The CDR3 DNA reads TGTGCCAGCAGCTCCCCCGGGACAGGGCTCTACGAGCAGTACTTC.

Details on this clone: One end of the junction fails to match germline, which may point to a read error. V usage is TRBV7-9 and J usage is TRBJ2-7; D is unclear. Looked up from germline, CDR1 is SEHNR and CDR2 is FQNEAQ (reference sequence). The CDR3 is 11 residues long. The CDR3 spells CSSSLSFEQYF. Here the CDR3 DNA reads TGTTCCAGCAGCCTATCGTTCGAGCAGTACTTC.

V is TRBV7-9 and J is TRBJ2-3, with D maybe TRBD1 (6 bases). V lost 2 bases and J 3 bases, leaving 18 bases between the germline ends. The V gene's germline CDR1 is SEHNR and CDR2 FQNEAQ (reference sequence). The CDR3 is 17 residues long. For the CDR3, the DNA is TGTGCCAGCAGCTTAAGGTCCGGCGGACAGAGGACAGATACGCAGTATTTT. Protein: CASSLRSGGQRTDTQYF.

This clone occurred a few times. The rearrangement links TRBV7-9 to TRBJ1-2; 9 positions agree with TRBD1. The germline CDR1 and CDR2 sequences are SEHNR and FQNEAQ (reference sequence). The CDR3 is 17 residues long. Trimming took 5 bases from V and 4 from J; bases not matched to a gene: 14. This CDR3 is CASSPYRDRVNFYGYTF. CDR3 coding DNA: TGTGCCAGCAGCCCGTACCGGGACAGGGTGAATTTCTATGGCTACACCTTC.

This rearrangement joins TRBV7-8 to TRBJ1-1; 7 bases fit TRBD1. From germline, CDR1 is SGHVS and CDR2 FQNEAQ. The CDR3 contains 15 residues. V dropped 4 bases and J dropped 3; count of bases not matched to a gene: 8. CDR3 sequence reads: CASSSQGRRDTEAFF. The CDR3 region has the DNA TGTGCCAGCAGCTCACAGGGGCGTCGGGACACTGAAGCTTTCTTT.

In its sample, this clone was seen a few times. The genes are TRBV7-9 and TRBJ1-6, with TRBD1 matching over 7 bases. The junction had 9 bases not matched to a gene; V was cut back by 5 bases and J by 8 bases. The CDR3 totals 15 residues. Germline V gene data show CDR1 as SEHNR and CDR2 as FQNEAQ (reference sequence). The DNA for the CDR3 is TGTGCCAGCAGCGAATGGACAGGCGTTGATTCACCCCTCCACTTT. Protein: CASSEWTGVDSPLHF.

The chain joins TRBV6-5 to TRBJ1-2; D gene ambiguous. The CDR3 runs 13 residues. V was trimmed by 0 bases and J by 4 bases, leaving 6 bases between them. Germline CDR1 reads MNHEY; CDR2 reads SVGAGI. This CDR3 is CASSYSRGYGYTF. For the CDR3, the DNA is TGTGCCAGCAGTTACTCGCGTGGCTATGGCTACACCTTC.

The V gene is TRBV7-8, the J gene TRBJ1-1; D may be TRBD1 (6 bases). Trimming shortened V by 5 bases and J by 0 bases, and 13 bases separated the two germline ends. The CDR3 length is 15 residues. The V gene's germline CDR1 is SGHVS and CDR2 FQNEAQ. The CDR3 protein is CASSAKGGVNTEAFF. The DNA for the CDR3 is TGTGCCAGCAGCGCAAAAGGGGGTGTGAACACTGAAGCTTTCTTT.

The J gene is TRBJ2-1, the V gene TRBV29-1; a possible D gene is TRBD1 (6 bases). The CDR3 has 14 amino acids. V was shortened by 5 bases and J by 2 bases, with 13 bases between the two germline ends. Germline V lookup: CDR1 SQVTM, CDR2 ANQGSEA. As DNA, the CDR3 is TGCAGCGTTCAACAGGGTTCCCCCTACAATGAGCAGTTCTTC. This gives the protein CSVQQGSPYNEQFF.

The chain has TRBV11-2 and TRBJ1-1; D is unclear. Trimming removed 4 bases from V and 7 bases from J, with 10 bases in between. The CDR3 is made up of 12 amino acids. Germline CDR1 is SGHAT and CDR2 is FQNNGV. The CDR3 loop is CASSSGLGEAFF. CDR3 bases: TGTGCCAGCAGCTCAGGATTGGGTGAAGCTTTCTTT. The full variable domain, its missing parts supplied by reference TRBV11-2 and TRBJ1-1, is EAGVAQSPRYKIIEKRQSVAFWCNPISGHATLYWYQQILGQGPKLLIQFQNNGVVDDSQLPKDRFSAERLKGVDSTLKIQPAKLEDSAVYLCASSSGLGEAFFGQGTRLTVV.

The chain has TRBV2 and TRBJ2-7; D not certain. Germline V gene sequence: CDR1 SNHLY, CDR2 FYNNEI. The CDR3 consists of 13 residues. V lost 2 bases, J lost 3 bases, and 8 bases lay in between. The CDR3 loop reads CASSERTNYEQYF. The CDR3 DNA reads TGTGCCAGCAGTGAACGCACTAACTACGAGCAGTACTTC.

The rearrangement joins TRBV9 to TRBJ1-3; TRBD1 matches 12 bases. V was clipped by 4 bases and J by 8 bases; unmatched bases: 10. From germline, CDR1 is SGDLS and CDR2 YYNGEE. This CDR3 spans 16 amino acids. The CDR3 is CASSPHPGQGAHTIYF. CDR3 nucleotide sequence: TGTGCCAGCAGCCCACATCCGGGACAGGGGGCTCACACCATATATTTT.